These 12 T cell receptor beta chains came from one sample sequenced in a study of response to subunit inactivated influenza vaccine. TCRdb reprocessed the RT-PCR reads with MiXCR, giving one entry per CDR3 protein. The sample consists of around 570,000 distinct CDR3 sequences, around 8% of them appearing once. Sequencing was performed on PBMCs from blood, taken 23 to 25 months after vaccination. The source of these receptors is a man aged 50 to 75 who received an inactivated influenza vaccine.

J is TRBJ2-3 and V is TRBV5-1; the D gene is possibly TRBD2 (5 bases). Deletions cut 1 base from V and 0 bases from J, with 12 bases between. The CDR3 consists of 16 residues. The V gene's germline CDR1 is SGHRS and CDR2 YFSETQ. In DNA form, the CDR3 reads TGCGCCAGCAGCTTGTCGGGGAACCCTAGCACAGATACGCAGTATTTT. It encodes CASSLSGNPSTDTQYF.

In its sample, this clonotype was seen a few times. This chain uses TRBV7-2 with TRBJ2-7; TRBD1 aligns across 9 bases. The CDR3 has 15 amino acids. V was clipped by 1 base and J by 4 bases; unmatched bases: 5. From germline, CDR1 is SGHTA and CDR2 FQGNSA. CDR3 bases: TGTGCCAGCAGCTTAGTGTCACAGGGGGCTTACGAGCAGTACTTC. Translating it yields CASSLVSQGAYEQYF.

In this sample, this clonotype turned up many times. V is TRBV27 and J is TRBJ2-3, with no clear D. The V gene lost 6 bases and the J gene lost 4 bases, with 11 bases spanning the gap. The CDR3 has 13 amino acids. The germline gives CDR1 MNHEY, CDR2 SMNVEV (reference sequence). CDR3 loop: CASRRQLADTQYF. The CDR3 bases are TGTGCCAGCAGACGGCAGTTAGCAGATACGCAGTATTTT.

This clonotype was counted at least ten times. The chain joins TRBV29-1 to TRBJ1-2, with unresolved D. V lost 5 bases and J 0 bases, leaving 13 bases between the germline ends. There are 14 residues in the CDR3. Per germline, CDR1 SQVTM and CDR2 ANQGSEA. The CDR3 spells CSVKVDGANYGYTF. CDR3 nucleotide sequence: TGCAGCGTTAAAGTGGACGGAGCTAACTATGGCTACACCTTC.

This chain links TRBV18 with TRBJ2-7; no clear D gene. The ends were cut back, 3 bases at V and 2 bases at J, with 11 bases in the middle. The CDR3 length is 14 residues. Germline V gives CDR1 KGHSH, CDR2 LQKENI. The CDR3 loop reads CASSPRTATYEQYF. In DNA, the CDR3 is TGTGCCAGCTCACCGAGGACGGCGACCTACGAGCAGTACTTC.

The rearrangement joins TRBV20-1 to TRBJ2-5, with D perhaps assigned TRBD1 or TRBD2 (5 bases each). V was clipped by 0 bases and J by 5 bases, with 16 bases between them. Germline V gives CDR1 DFQATT, CDR2 SNEGSKA (reference sequence). This CDR3 comprises 15 residues. As DNA, the CDR3 is TGCAGTGCTAGAGAACGGGGACCTAGAGGGGAGACCCAGTACTTC. This translates into CSARERGPRGETQYF.

The chain joins TRBV27 to TRBJ2-5; 9 bases line up with TRBD2. Trimming removed 7 bases from V and 6 bases from J; junction bases left unmatched: 12. The CDR3 consists of 15 residues. Germline loops: CDR1 MNHEY, CDR2 SMNVEV (reference sequence). The CDR3 protein is CASMERGAPRKTQYF. The DNA of the CDR3 is TGTGCCAGCATGGAGCGGGGGGCTCCAAGAAAGACCCAGTACTTC.

V and J are TRBV4-1 and TRBJ2-1; the D is unclear. The V gene lost 0 bases and the J gene lost 4 bases, with 10 bases spanning the gap. The CDR3 extends over 15 amino acids. Germline V gives CDR1 MGHRA, CDR2 YSYEKL. The CDR3 reads CASSQEGAGYNEQFF. The CDR3 bases are TGCGCCAGCAGCCAAGAAGGAGCCGGATACAATGAGCAGTTCTTC.

The V gene is TRBV9, the J gene TRBJ2-3; D gene unclear. Germline CDR1 and CDR2: SGDLS and YYNGEE. There are 16 residues in the CDR3. Trimming took 2 bases from V and 4 from J, leaving 17 bases between them. CDR3 coding DNA: TGTGCCAGCAGCGTGCGGAGCGCTCTGGGGTCAGATACGCAGTATTTT. Its protein is CASSVRSALGSDTQYF.

This clonotype was detected a few times. This chain links TRBV3-1 with TRBJ2-7; TRBD1 is a possible D gene (5 bases). Trimming took 1 base from V and 5 from J, leaving 12 bases between them. In germline, CDR1 is LGHDT, CDR2 YNNKEL (reference sequence). This CDR3 has 14 amino acids. The DNA of the CDR3 is TGTGCCAGCAGCCAAGGAACCAGGGTCCACGAGCAGTACTTC. This sequence encodes CASSQGTRVHEQYF.

The rearrangement links TRBV7-8 to TRBJ1-5, with TRBD1 as a possible D gene (5 bases). Germline V gene lookup returns CDR1 SGHVS and CDR2 FQNEAQ. The CDR3 sequence is 16 residues long. V was shortened by 0 bases and J by 2 bases, with 11 bases between the two germline ends. CDR3 in DNA: TGTGCCAGCAGCTTAGCCGGGGGTGTGGGCAATCAGCCCCAGCATTTT. Its translation is CASSLAGGVGNQPQHF.

A remark on this clonotype: A clone one base away is much larger, so this may be a read error. This sequence joins TRBV29-1 and TRBJ2-2; D is undetermined. The CDR3 extends over 14 amino acids. The V and J ends lost 7 bases and 0 bases respectively, with 12 bases between them. Germline V gene sequence: CDR1 SQVTM, CDR2 ANQGSEA. The CDR3 loop reads CSAGESPNTGELFF. For the CDR3, the DNA is TGCAGCGCCGGAGAAAGCCCGAACACCGGGGAGCTGTTTTTT.